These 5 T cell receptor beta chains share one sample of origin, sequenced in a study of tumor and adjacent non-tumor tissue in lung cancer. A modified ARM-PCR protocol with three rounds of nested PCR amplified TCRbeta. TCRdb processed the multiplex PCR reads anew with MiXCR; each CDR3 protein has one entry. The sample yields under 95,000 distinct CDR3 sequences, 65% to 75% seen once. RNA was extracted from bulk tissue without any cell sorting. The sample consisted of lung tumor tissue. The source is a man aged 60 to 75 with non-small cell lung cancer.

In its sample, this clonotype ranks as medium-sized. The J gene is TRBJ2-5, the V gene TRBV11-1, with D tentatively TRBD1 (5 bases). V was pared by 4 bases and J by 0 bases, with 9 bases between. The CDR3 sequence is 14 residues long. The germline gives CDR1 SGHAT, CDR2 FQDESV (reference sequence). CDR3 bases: TGTGCCAGCAGCTCGGACACGTACCAAGAGACCCAGTACTTC. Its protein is CASSSDTYQETQYF.

In DNA, the CDR3 is TGTGCCAGCAGTTCTACCCGGGCAGAGTCCTACGAGCAGTACTTC. It yields the protein CASSSTRAESYEQYF. The chain couples TRBV11-3 to TRBJ2-7; no reliable D call. Deletions cut 6 bases from V and 1 base from J, with 16 bases between. The CDR3 runs to 15 residues. The germline V gene has CDR1 SGHNT and CDR2 YENEEA.

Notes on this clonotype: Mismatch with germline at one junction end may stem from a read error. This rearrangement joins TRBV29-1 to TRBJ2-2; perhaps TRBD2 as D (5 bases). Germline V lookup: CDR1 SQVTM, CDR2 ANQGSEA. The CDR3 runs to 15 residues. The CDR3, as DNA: TGCAGCATTGAAGACAAAGAGGGGAACACCGGGGAGCTGTTTTTT. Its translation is CSIEDKEGNTGELFF.

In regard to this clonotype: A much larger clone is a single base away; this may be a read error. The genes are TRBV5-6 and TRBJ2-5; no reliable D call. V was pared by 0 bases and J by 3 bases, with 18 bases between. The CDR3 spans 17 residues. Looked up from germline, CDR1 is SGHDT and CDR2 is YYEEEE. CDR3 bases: TGTGCCAGCAGCTTGGCCCAGCTGCGCTCCCCCAAAGAGACCCAGTACTTC. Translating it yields CASSLAQLRSPKETQYF.

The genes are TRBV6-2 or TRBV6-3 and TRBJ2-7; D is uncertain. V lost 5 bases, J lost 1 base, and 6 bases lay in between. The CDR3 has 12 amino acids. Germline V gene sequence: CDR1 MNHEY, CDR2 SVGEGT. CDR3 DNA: TGTGCCAGCAGTCAGCCTTCCTACGAGCAGTACTTC. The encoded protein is CASSQPSYEQYF.